The 10 T cell receptor beta chains reported below all come from one sample, sequenced in a study of vaccination effects on CD4 cells after COVID-19. Cultured cells yielded isolated CD4+ T cells after 10 days. This person caught SARS-CoV-2 sometime from March to December 2020, and PCR testing confirmed the infection. Participants received two doses of either the BNT162b2 or mRNA-1273 vaccine. Their cognate antigens are unknown. Sequenced by immunoSEQ multiplex PCR; TCRdb stores in-frame clones only, minus some. The sample contains roughly 30,000 clones, around 75% of which appear only once. The starting material was CD4+ T cells from PBMCs cultured without peptide, obtained after COVID-19 vaccination. These receptors were collected from a human donor who had a prior SARS-CoV-2 infection.

V usage is TRBV7-3 and J usage is TRBJ2-3, with 8 nucleotides matching TRBD1. The trim removed 4 bases at V and 0 bases at J, leaving 3 bases unmatched. From germline, CDR1 is SGHTA and CDR2 FQGTGA. There are 15 residues in the CDR3. As DNA, the CDR3 is TGTGCCAGCAGCTCACAGGGGGGTAGCACAGATACGCAGTATTTT. Its translation: CASSSQGGSTDTQYF. The full variable domain, rest sourced from reference TRBV7-3 and TRBJ2-3, is GAGVSQTPSNKVTEKGKYVELRCDPISGHTALYWYRQSLGQGPEFLIYFQGTGAADDSGLPNDRFFAVRPEGSVSTLKIQRTERGDSAVYLCASSSQGGSTDTQYFGPGTRLTVL.

V usage is TRBV19 and J usage is TRBJ2-1, with 11 bases identical to TRBD1. The CDR3 is made up of 15 amino acids. After removal of 4 bases from V and 3 bases from J, the junction contained 2 bases not matched to a gene. CDR1 is LNHDA, CDR2 SQIVND, per germline (reference sequence). Here the CDR3 reads CASSKGTGGYNEQFF. CDR3 nucleotides: TGTGCCAGTAGTAAAGGGACAGGGGGCTACAATGAGCAGTTCTTC.

This rearrangement joins TRBV27 to TRBJ2-3; D might be TRBD2 (5 bases). The V gene lost 0 bases and the J gene lost 0 bases, with 10 bases spanning the gap. This CDR3 spans 16 amino acids. From germline, CDR1 is MNHEY and CDR2 SMNVEV (reference sequence). CDR3 region: CASSLSQAASTDTQYF. The CDR3 coding sequence is TGTGCCAGCAGTTTATCGCAAGCGGCTAGCACAGATACGCAGTATTTT.

The chain combines TRBV6-6 with TRBJ2-5; tentative D call: TRBD2 (7 bases). The CDR3 length is 14 residues. Looked up from germline, CDR1 is MNHNY and CDR2 is SVGAGI (reference sequence). V was cut by 6 bases and J by 4 bases, with 15 bases left in between. The CDR3 protein is CASSPGGRGETQYF. CDR3 nucleotide sequence: TGTGCCAGCAGCCCCGGGGGGCGGGGAGAGACCCAGTACTTC.

This clone showed up just a few times. This sequence joins TRBV18 and TRBJ1-1; D is unclear. CDR3 size: 13 residues. Germline V CDR1 and CDR2: KGHSH, LQKENI. The V and J ends lost 1 base and 0 bases respectively, with 3 bases between them. This CDR3 reads CASSPQVNTEAFF. In nucleotides, the CDR3 is TGTGCCAGCTCACCACAGGTGAACACTGAAGCTTTCTTT.

V is TRBV20-1 and J is TRBJ1-2; D remains ambiguous. This CDR3 is 12 amino acids long. Looked up from germline, CDR1 is DFQATT and CDR2 is SNEGSKA (reference sequence). The V end lost 3 bases, the J end lost 5 bases, and 10 bases lay between the germline ends. This CDR3 reads CSASGENYGYTF. The CDR3, as DNA: TGCAGTGCTAGTGGGGAAAATTATGGCTACACCTTC.

The genes are TRBV19 and TRBJ2-2, with 13 bases matching TRBD2. This CDR3 is built from 17 residues. With 8 bases clipped from V and 4 bases from J, the junction kept 10 bases outside the gene matches. From germline, CDR1 is LNHDA and CDR2 SQIVND (reference sequence). The CDR3 here is CASCKPGLAGATGELFF. DNA for the CDR3: TGTGCCAGTTGCAAACCAGGACTAGCGGGGGCCACCGGGGAGCTGTTTTTT.

The J gene is TRBJ2-5, the V gene TRBV5-1; D ambiguous. The CDR3 contains 14 residues. CDR1 and CDR2 from the germline V gene are SGHRS and YFSETQ. Deletions cut 4 bases from V and 2 bases from J, with 12 bases between. In nucleotides, the CDR3 is TGCGCCAGCAGCACCCTGGGGTTTCAAGAGACCCAGTACTTC. Amino acid sequence: CASSTLGFQETQYF.

The V and J genes are TRBV18 and TRBJ2-6; 7 nucleotides line up with TRBD1. Trimming cost V 5 bases and J 2 bases; bases outside gene matches: 6. Germline CDR1 reads KGHSH; CDR2 reads LQKENI. The CDR3 covers 16 residues. CDR3: CASSTTGAPGANVLTF. CDR3 nucleotide sequence: TGTGCCAGCTCAACTACAGGGGCGCCTGGGGCCAACGTCCTGACTTTC.

V usage is TRBV7-9 and J usage is TRBJ1-2, with D perhaps matching TRBD1 (5 bases). Germline V gene sequence: CDR1 SEHNR, CDR2 FQNEAQ (reference sequence). The CDR3 runs to 11 residues. The V end lost 6 bases, the J end lost 8 bases, and 10 bases lay between the germline ends. CDR3 region: CASRGGSGYTF. DNA for the CDR3: TGTGCCAGCAGGGGGGGAAGCGGCTACACCTTC.